These 19 T cell receptor beta chains were all obtained from the same sample, sequenced in a study of blood T cell repertoires in COVID-19. This table comes from immunoSEQ multiplex PCR, and its TCRdb copy is limited to in-frame clones, with some not included. Of 99,000 or so clones in the sample, roughly 91% were seen once. The sequenced sample was peripheral blood. The receptor set was obtained from a human donor in a cohort sampled during active COVID-19.

The V and J genes are TRBV11-2 and TRBJ1-4; 7 bases fit TRBD1. CDR1 and CDR2 (germline): SGHAT, FQNNGV. The CDR3 is 14 residues long. Unmatched junction bases numbered 5, after V lost 5 bases and J lost 5 bases. The chain's CDR3 is CASSPSDRNEKLFF. The CDR3 DNA reads TGTGCCAGCAGCCCCTCGGACAGGAATGAAAAACTGTTTTTT.

The J gene is TRBJ2-1, the V gene TRBV11-3, with 7 bases identical to TRBD1. The CDR3 is made up of 15 amino acids. The germline gives CDR1 SGHNT, CDR2 YENEEA. The ends lost 3 bases at V and 3 bases at J; junction bases unmatched: 5. In DNA form, the CDR3 reads TGTGCCAGCAGCTTCGACAGGGCTCTCTACAATGAGCAGTTCTTC. Translation: CASSFDRALYNEQFF. The entire variable domain, with the rest obtained from reference TRBV11-3 and TRBJ2-1, is as follows: EAGVVQSPRYKIIEKKQPVAFWCNPISGHNTLYWYLQNLGQGPELLIRYENEEAVDDSQLPKDRFSAERLKGVDSTLKIQPAELGDSAVYLCASSFDRALYNEQFFGPGTRLTVL.

A remark on this clone: Other DNA variants within this sample encode the same CDR3. The rearrangement uses TRBV5-1 and TRBJ2-3; D perhaps matches TRBD1 (5 bases). From germline, CDR1 is SGHRS and CDR2 YFSETQ. The CDR3 consists of 14 residues. Between the trimmed V and J ends, which lost 0 bases and 0 bases, there was a span of 5 bases. The CDR3 DNA reads TGCGCCAGCAGCTTGGGACAGAGCACAGATACGCAGTATTTT. Translated, it gives CASSLGQSTDTQYF.

The V gene is TRBV28, the J gene TRBJ2-1; TRBD2 might be the D (6 bases). In germline, CDR1 is MDHEN, CDR2 SYDVKM. V dropped 5 bases and J dropped 1 base, with 9 bases sitting between them. This CDR3 is built from 14 residues. As DNA, the CDR3 is TGTGCCAGCAGTCAAGCGGGTTCCTACAATGAGCAGTTCTTC. Protein product: CASSQAGSYNEQFF.

The CDR3 nucleotides are TGCAGCGCCGTTTCGTCGGAGCAGTTCTTC. Its protein is CSAVSSEQFF. V usage is TRBV29-1 and J usage is TRBJ2-1; no clear D gene. Between the trimmed V and J ends, which lost 7 bases and 10 bases, there was a span of 11 bases. The CDR3 runs 10 residues. Germline loops: CDR1 SQVTM, CDR2 ANQGSEA.

This chain connects TRBV6-2 or TRBV6-3 to TRBJ2-2; D is perhaps TRBD2 (5 bases). CDR3 length equals 13 residues. CDR1 and CDR2 (germline): MNHEY, SVGEGT. V shed 5 bases and J shed 4 bases, with 8 bases lying between them. The CDR3 sequence is CASSTSSTGELFF. In nucleotides, the CDR3 is TGTGCCAGCAGTACTAGTAGCACCGGGGAGCTGTTTTTT.

The chain recombines TRBV7-9 with TRBJ2-5; the match to TRBD2 covers 7 bases. The CDR3 is 19 residues long. V dropped 5 bases and J dropped 4; count of bases not matched to a gene: 22. Germline V CDR1 and CDR2: SEHNR, FQNEAQ (reference sequence). CDR3 sequence: CASSPPTAGGSPPRETQYF. The CDR3, as DNA: TGTGCCAGCAGCCCCCCAACCGCAGGCGGGAGTCCCCCCCGAGAGACCCAGTACTTC.

The V and J genes are TRBV5-4 and TRBJ1-1, with 7 positions matching TRBD1. The germline CDR1 and CDR2 sequences are SGHNT and YYREEE (reference sequence). The CDR3 is 14 residues long. Losses at the gene ends were 3 bases for V and 4 bases for J; bases not matched to a gene: 6. The chain's CDR3 is CASSWTGLGTEAFF. The CDR3 region has the DNA TGTGCCAGCAGCTGGACAGGTTTGGGCACTGAAGCTTTCTTT.

This clone has only a few counts. The J gene is TRBJ1-3, the V gene TRBV3-1 (or the pseudogene TRBV3-2); 8 positions agree with TRBD1. The V gene's germline CDR1 is LGHDT and CDR2 YNNKEL (reference sequence). V shed 3 bases, J shed 3 bases, and the junction held 7 bases outside the gene matches. The CDR3 is 16 residues long. The CDR3 coding sequence is TGTGCCAGCAGCCACAGACAGGGGAGTAATGGAAACACCATATATTTT. This gives the protein CASSHRQGSNGNTIYF.

This clone was observed a few times. This chain links TRBV28 with TRBJ1-2, with TRBD1 as a possible D gene (6 bases). This CDR3 is built from 13 residues. V lost 5 bases and J 11 bases, leaving 18 bases between the germline ends. Germline V gene data show CDR1 as MDHEN and CDR2 as SYDVKM. CDR3: CASSPSPTGPYTF. DNA for the CDR3: TGTGCCAGCAGTCCCTCCCCGACAGGCCCATACACCTTC.

The J gene is TRBJ2-3, the V gene TRBV7-9, with TRBD1 identical over 8 bases. CDR3 size: 14 residues. V lost 2 bases, J lost 4 bases, and 2 bases stayed unmatched. Germline V gives CDR1 SEHNR, CDR2 FQNEAQ (reference sequence). CDR3 in DNA: TGTGCCAGCAGCTTAACGGACAGGGCAGATACGCAGTATTTT. This gives the protein CASSLTDRADTQYF. Looking up the rest from reference TRBV7-9 and TRBJ2-3 gives the full variable domain: DTGVSQNPRHKITKRGQNVTFRCDPISEHNRLYWYRQTLGQGPEFLTYFQNEAQLEKSRLLSDRFSAERPKGSFSTLEIQRTEQGDSAMYLCASSLTDRADTQYFGPGTRLTVL.

About this clone itself: The final CDR3 position lacks the conserved phenylalanine or tryptophan, pointing to a likely read error. The DNA is left out, because the CDR3 cannot be placed on it with certainty; the CDR3 is given as TCRdb lists it. This CDR3 is CASSLGTGQGPFELS. The V gene is TRBV28, the J gene TRBJ1-2; the table's D gene call, TRBD1, was not cross checked with the DNA. The CDR3 comprises 15 residues, both ends counted. Germline CDR1 is MDHEN and CDR2 is SYDVKM.

The chain is built from TRBV24-1 and TRBJ1-2; 7 bases are a match to TRBD1. The CDR3 is 14 residues long. Germline V gives CDR1 KGHDR, CDR2 SFDVKD. With 3 bases clipped from V and 8 bases from J, the junction kept 8 bases outside the gene matches. For the CDR3, the DNA is TGTGCCACCAGTGATAAGCGACAGGGTGAAGGCTACACCTTC. It specifies CATSDKRQGEGYTF.

This chain links TRBV20-1 with TRBJ2-7; perhaps TRBD1 as D (5 bases). CDR3 length equals 13 residues. Germline lookup yields CDR1 DFQATT and CDR2 SNEGSKA (reference sequence). V was clipped by 3 bases and J by 3 bases, with 12 bases between them. The CDR3 nucleotides read TGCAGTGCTAGTGGGGCAGGGATCTACGAGCAGTACTTC. Translating it yields CSASGAGIYEQYF.

The genes are TRBV2 and TRBJ1-5, with D possibly TRBD1 on 6 matching bases. Per the germline V gene, CDR1 is SNHLY and CDR2 is FYNNEI. This CDR3 is 14 amino acids long. The V end lost 3 bases, the J end lost 4 bases, and 10 bases lay between the germline ends. The CDR3 DNA is TGTGCCAGCAGTGATACAGGGCGGAATCAGCCCCAGCATTTT. Its protein is CASSDTGRNQPQHF.

Only one count was recorded for this clone. The chain is built from TRBV5-4 and TRBJ2-5, with 7 bases matching TRBD1. This CDR3 region has 13 residues. Trimming cost V 4 bases and J 4 bases; bases outside gene matches: 4. In germline, CDR1 is SGHNT, CDR2 YYREEE (reference sequence). The DNA of the CDR3 is TGTGCCAGCAGCCGGGGACAGCTAGAGACCCAGTACTTC. Translation: CASSRGQLETQYF.

This rearrangement joins TRBV2 to TRBJ2-2; TRBD1 aligns across 8 bases. The CDR3 spans 13 residues. Germline CDR1 and CDR2: SNHLY and FYNNEI. V lost 11 bases to trimming and J lost 4 bases; unmatched junction nucleotides: 6. CDR3: CAAGQGSTGELFF. CDR3 DNA: TGTGCCGCTGGACAGGGCTCCACCGGGGAGCTGTTTTTT.

The chain joins TRBV28 to TRBJ2-1; 8 bases match TRBD1. Trimming at V came to 5 bases and at J to 8 bases, leaving 8 bases not matched to a gene. Germline lookup yields CDR1 MDHEN and CDR2 SYDVKM. The CDR3 spans 14 residues. The CDR3, as DNA: TGTGCCAGCAGTACCAGGGGGCGCTTATATGAGCAGTTCTTC. Amino acid sequence: CASSTRGRLYEQFF.

This clone was recorded a few times. The chain employs TRBV10-3 and TRBJ1-5, with D perhaps matching TRBD1 (5 bases). V lost 10 bases and J 6 bases, leaving 19 bases between the germline ends. Germline values: CDR1 ENHRY, CDR2 SYGVKD. This CDR3 contains 14 residues. The DNA of the CDR3 is TGTGCCAGTTCTCTCTCGGGGGGAGGTCAGCCCCAGCATTTT. Amino acids: CASSLSGGGQPQHF.